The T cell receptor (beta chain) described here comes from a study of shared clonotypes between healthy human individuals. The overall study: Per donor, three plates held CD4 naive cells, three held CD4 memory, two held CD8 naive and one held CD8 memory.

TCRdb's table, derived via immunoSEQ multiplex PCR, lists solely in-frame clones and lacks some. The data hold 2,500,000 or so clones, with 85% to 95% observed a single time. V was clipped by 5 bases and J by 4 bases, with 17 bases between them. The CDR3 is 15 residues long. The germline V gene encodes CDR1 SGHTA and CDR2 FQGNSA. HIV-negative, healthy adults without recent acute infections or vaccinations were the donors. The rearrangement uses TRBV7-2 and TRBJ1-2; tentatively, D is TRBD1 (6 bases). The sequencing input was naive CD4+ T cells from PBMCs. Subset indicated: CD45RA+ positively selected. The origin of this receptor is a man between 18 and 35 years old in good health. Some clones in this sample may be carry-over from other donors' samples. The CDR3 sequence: CASSTAQGPFYGYTF. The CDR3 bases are TGTGCCAGCAGCACGGCCCAGGGGCCTTTCTATGGCTACACCTTC.